This T cell receptor beta chain was recovered during a study of control samples from healthy donors and cancer patients. Sequenced by immunoSEQ multiplex PCR; TCRdb stores in-frame clones only, minus some. The sample contains around 250,000 clones, about four fifths of which appear only once. V dropped 0 bases and J dropped 3; count of bases not matched to a gene: 3. The CDR3 spans 15 residues. Germline lookup yields CDR1 SGDLS and CDR2 YYNGEE. The specimen was PBMCs. The rearrangement uses TRBV9 and TRBJ2-1, with 7 bases aligning to TRBD2. The sequence came from a woman in her sixties or seventies with lung cancer. The CDR3 bases are TGTGCCAGCAGCGTAGCGGGAGGACTCTACAATGAGCAGTTCTTC. Residues: CASSVAGGLYNEQFF.